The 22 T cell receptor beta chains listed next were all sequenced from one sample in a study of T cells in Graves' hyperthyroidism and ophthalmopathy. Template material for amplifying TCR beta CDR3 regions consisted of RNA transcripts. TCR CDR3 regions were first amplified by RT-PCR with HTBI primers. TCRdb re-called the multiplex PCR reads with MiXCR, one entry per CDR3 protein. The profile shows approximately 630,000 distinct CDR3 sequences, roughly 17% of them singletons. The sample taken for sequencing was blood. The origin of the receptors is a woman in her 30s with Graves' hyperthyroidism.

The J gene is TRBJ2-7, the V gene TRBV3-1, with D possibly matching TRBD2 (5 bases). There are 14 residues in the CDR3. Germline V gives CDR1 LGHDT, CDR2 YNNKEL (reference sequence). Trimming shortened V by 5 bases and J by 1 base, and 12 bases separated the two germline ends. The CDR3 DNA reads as TGTGCCAGCAGCGTATATAGCGATTCCTACGAGCAGTACTTC. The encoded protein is CASSVYSDSYEQYF.

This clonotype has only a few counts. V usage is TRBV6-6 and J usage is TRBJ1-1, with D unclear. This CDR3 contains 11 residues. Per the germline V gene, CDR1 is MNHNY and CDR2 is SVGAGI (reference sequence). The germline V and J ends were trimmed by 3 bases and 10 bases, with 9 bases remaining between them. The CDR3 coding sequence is TGTGCCAGCAGTTATTCGGGAGTAGCTTTCTTT. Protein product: CASSYSGVAFF.

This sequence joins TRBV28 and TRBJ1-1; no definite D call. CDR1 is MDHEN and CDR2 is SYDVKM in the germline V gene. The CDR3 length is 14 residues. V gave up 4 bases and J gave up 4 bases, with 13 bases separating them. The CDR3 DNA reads TGTGCCAGCAGTTCCCTGACCCAAGGCACTGAAGCTTTCTTT. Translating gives CASSSLTQGTEAFF.

CDR3 protein: CASSLMSGYSYNEQFF. The CDR3 coding sequence is TGTGCCAGCAGCCTTATGAGCGGGTACAGCTACAATGAGCAGTTCTTC. The chain couples TRBV11-2 to TRBJ2-1; TRBD2 is a possible D gene (6 bases). The CDR3 runs 16 residues. V lost 5 bases to trimming and J lost 3 bases, with 17 bases between them. Germline V gene sequence: CDR1 SGHAT, CDR2 FQNNGV.

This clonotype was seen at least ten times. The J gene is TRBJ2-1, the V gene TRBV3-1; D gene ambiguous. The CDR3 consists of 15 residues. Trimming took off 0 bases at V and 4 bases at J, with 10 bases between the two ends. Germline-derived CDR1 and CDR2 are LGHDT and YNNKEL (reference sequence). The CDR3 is CASSQEFAAYNEQFF. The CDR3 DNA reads TGTGCCAGCAGCCAAGAATTCGCAGCATACAATGAGCAGTTCTTC.

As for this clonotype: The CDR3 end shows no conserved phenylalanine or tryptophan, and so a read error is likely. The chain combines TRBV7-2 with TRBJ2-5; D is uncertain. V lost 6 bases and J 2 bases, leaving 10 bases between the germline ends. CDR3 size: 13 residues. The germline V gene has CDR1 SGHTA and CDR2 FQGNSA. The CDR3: CASSFTSQETQYL. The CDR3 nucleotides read TGTGCCAGCAGTTTTACCTCACAAGAGACCCAGTACTTG.

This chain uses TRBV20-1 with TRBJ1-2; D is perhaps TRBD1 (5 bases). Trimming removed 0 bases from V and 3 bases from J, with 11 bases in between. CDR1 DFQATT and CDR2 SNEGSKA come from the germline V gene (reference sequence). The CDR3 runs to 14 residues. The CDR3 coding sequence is TGCAGTGCTAGAGATGAGGGGAACCACTATGGCTACACCTTC. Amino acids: CSARDEGNHYGYTF.

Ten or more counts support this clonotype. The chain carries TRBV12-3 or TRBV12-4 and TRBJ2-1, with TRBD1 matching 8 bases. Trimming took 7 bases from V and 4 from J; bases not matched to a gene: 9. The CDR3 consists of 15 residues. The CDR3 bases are TGTGCCAGCACCCGGACAGGGCCGAGATACAATGAGCAGTTCTTC. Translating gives CASTRTGPRYNEQFF.

Written as DNA, the CDR3 is TGTGCCAGCCGGGACATCTACTACGAGCAGTACTTC. Residues: CASRDIYYEQYF. The chain is built from TRBV6-1 and TRBJ2-7; possible D gene TRBD1, 6 bases. V dropped 8 bases and J dropped 3 bases, with 11 bases sitting between them. This CDR3 has 12 residues. CDR1 MNHNS and CDR2 SASEGT come from the germline V gene.

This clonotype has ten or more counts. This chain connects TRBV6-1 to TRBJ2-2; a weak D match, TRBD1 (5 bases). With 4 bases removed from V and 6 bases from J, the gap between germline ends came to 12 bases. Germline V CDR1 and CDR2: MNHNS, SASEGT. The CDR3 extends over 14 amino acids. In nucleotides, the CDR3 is TGTGCCAGCAGTGGCTTCCGACAGCCCGGGGAGCTGTTTTTT. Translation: CASSGFRQPGELFF.

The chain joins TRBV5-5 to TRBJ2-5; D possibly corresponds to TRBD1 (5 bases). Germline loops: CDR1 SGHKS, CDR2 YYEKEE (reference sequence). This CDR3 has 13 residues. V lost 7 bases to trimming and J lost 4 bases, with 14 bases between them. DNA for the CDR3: TGTGCCAGCTGCGATGGGGCCCGAGAGACCCAGTACTTC. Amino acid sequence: CASCDGARETQYF.

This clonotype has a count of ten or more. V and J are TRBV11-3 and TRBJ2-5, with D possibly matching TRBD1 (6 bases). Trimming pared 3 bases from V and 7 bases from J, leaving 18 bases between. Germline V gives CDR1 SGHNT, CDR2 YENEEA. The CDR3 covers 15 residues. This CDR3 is CASSFDRTNLRTQYF. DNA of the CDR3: TGTGCCAGCAGCTTTGACAGGACAAACCTCCGGACCCAGTACTTC.

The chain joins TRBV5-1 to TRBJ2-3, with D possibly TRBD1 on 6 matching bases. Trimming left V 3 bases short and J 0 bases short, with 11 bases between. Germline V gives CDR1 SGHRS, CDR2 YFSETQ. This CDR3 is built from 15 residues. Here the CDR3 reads CASSSWTESTDTQYF. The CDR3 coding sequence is TGCGCCAGCAGCTCTTGGACAGAGAGCACAGATACGCAGTATTTT. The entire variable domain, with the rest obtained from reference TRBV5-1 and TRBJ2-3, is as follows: KAGVTQTPRYLIKTRGQQVTLSCSPISGHRSVSWYQQTPGQGLQFLFEYFSETQRNKGNFPGRFSGRQFSNSRSEMNVSTLELGDSALYLCASSSWTESTDTQYFGPGTRLTVL.

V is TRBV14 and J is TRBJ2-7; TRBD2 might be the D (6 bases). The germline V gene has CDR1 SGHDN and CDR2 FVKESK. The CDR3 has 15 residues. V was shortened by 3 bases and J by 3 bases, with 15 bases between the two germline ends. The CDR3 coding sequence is TGTGCCAGCAGCCAGGGCGGGACTTACGACTACGAGCAGTACTTC. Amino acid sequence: CASSQGGTYDYEQYF.

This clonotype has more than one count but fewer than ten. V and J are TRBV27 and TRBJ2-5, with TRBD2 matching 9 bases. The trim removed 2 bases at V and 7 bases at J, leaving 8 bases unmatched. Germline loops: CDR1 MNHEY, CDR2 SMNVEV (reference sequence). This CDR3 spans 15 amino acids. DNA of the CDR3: TGTGCCAGCAGTTTAGGGCGGGAGGGGGCAAGGACCCAGTACTTC. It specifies CASSLGREGARTQYF.

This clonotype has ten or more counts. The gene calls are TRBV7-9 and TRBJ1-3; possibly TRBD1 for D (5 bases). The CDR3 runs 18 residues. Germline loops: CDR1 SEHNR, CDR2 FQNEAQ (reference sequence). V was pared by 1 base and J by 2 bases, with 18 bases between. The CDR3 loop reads CASSLVLRPREAGNTIYF. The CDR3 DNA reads TGTGCCAGCAGCTTAGTTCTTCGTCCCAGGGAGGCTGGAAACACCATATATTTT.

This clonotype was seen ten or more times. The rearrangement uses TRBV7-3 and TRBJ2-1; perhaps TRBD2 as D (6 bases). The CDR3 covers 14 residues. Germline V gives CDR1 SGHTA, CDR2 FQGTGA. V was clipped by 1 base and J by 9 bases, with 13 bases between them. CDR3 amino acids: CASSLNGGGSEQFF. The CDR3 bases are TGTGCCAGCAGCTTAAATGGGGGAGGTAGTGAGCAGTTCTTC.

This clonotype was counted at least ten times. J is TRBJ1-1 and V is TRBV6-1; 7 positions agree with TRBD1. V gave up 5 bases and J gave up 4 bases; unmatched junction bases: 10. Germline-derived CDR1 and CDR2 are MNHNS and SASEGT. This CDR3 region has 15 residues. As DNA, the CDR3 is TGTGCCAGCAGTCCGCGACAGGGAGGGACCACTGAAGCTTTCTTT. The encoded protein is CASSPRQGGTTEAFF.

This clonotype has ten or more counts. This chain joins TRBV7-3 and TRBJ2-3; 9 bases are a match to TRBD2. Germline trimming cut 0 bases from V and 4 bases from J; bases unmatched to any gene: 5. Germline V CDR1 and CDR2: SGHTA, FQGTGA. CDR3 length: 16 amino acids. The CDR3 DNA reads TGTGCCAGCAGCTTAACTAGCGGGAGTAGTGCAGATACGCAGTATTTT. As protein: CASSLTSGSSADTQYF.

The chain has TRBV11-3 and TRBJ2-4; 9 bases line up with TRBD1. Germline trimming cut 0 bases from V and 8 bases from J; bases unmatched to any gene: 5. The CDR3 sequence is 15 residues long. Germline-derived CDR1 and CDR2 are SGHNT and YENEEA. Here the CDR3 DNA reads TGTGCCAGCAGCTTAGATTGGGGACAGGGCCACATTCAGTACTTC. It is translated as CASSLDWGQGHIQYF.

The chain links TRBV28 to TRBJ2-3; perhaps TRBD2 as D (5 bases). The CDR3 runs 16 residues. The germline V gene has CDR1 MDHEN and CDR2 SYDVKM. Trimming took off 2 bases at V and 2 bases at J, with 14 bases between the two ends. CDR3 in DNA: TGTGCCAGCAGTTTAAGTGGTAGCGCTTTCACAGATACGCAGTATTTT. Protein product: CASSLSGSAFTDTQYF. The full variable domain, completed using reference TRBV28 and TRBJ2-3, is DVKVTQSSRYLVKRTGEKVFLECVQDMDHENMFWYRQDPGLGLRLIYFSYDVKMKEKGDIPEGYSVSREKKERFSLILESASTNQTSMYLCASSLSGSAFTDTQYFGPGTRLTVL.

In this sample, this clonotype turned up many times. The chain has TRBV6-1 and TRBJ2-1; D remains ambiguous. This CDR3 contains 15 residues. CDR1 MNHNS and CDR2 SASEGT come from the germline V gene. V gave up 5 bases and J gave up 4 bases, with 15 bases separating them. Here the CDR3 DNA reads TGTGCCAGCAGTTACACGGAAGCACGGTACAATGAGCAGTTCTTC. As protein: CASSYTEARYNEQFF.